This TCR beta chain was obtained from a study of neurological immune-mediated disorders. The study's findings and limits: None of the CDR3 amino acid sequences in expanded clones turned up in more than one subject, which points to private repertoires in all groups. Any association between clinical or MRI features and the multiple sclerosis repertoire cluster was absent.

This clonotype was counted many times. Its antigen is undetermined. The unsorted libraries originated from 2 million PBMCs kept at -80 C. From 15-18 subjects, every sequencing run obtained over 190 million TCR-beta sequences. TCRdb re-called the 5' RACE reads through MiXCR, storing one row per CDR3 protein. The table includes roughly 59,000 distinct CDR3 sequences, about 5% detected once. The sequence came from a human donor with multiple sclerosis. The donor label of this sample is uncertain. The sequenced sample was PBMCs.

The DNA of the CDR3 is TGTGCCAGCAGTTATGACCTGAACACCGGGGAGCTGTTTTTT. Protein: CASSYDLNTGELFF. The gene calls are TRBV6-6 and TRBJ2-2; no clear D gene. Germline CDR1 and CDR2: MNHNY and SVGAGI (reference sequence). CDR3 length equals 14 residues. Trimming stripped 3 bases from V and 1 base from J, with 6 bases between.